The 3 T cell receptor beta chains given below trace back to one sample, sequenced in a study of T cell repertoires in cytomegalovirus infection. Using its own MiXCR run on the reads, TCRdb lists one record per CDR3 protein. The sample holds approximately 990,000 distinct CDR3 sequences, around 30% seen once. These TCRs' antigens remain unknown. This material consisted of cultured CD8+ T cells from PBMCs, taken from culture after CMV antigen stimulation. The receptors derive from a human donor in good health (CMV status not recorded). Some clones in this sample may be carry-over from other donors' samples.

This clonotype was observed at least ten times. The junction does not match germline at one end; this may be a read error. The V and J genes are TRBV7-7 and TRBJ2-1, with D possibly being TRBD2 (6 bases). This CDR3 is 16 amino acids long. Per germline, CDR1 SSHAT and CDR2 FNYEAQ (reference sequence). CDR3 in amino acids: CASSLGEEPSYNEQFF. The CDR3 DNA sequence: TGTGCTAGCAGCTTAGGGGAGGAACCCTCCTACAATGAGCAGTTCTTC.

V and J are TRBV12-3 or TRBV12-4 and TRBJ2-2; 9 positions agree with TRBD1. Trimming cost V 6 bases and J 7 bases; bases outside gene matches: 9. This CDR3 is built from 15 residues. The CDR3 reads CASRFLGQGSGELFF. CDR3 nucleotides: TGTGCCAGCAGGTTTTTGGGACAGGGTAGCGGGGAGCTGTTTTTT.

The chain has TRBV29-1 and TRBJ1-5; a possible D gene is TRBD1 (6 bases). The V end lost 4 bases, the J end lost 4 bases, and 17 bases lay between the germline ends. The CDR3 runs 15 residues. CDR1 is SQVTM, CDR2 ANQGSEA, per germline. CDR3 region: CSVVRGKVKNQPQHF. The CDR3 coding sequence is TGCAGCGTTGTCAGGGGTAAGGTAAAGAATCAGCCCCAGCATTTT.